The present T cell receptor (beta chain) was sequenced within a study of T-cell reconstitution after alpha-beta-depleted transplantation in children. Notes on the study in general: Newly generated T cells supplied most T-cell counts and diversity one year post-transplant.

Unique molecular identifiers were incorporated when the TCRbeta library was constructed. TCRdb recomputed calls from the PCR reads with MiXCR, one row per CDR3 protein. The profile covers roughly 100,000 distinct CDR3 sequences, with about 8% appearing a single time and about a sixth taken by the ten largest. This clonotype was seen ten or more times. The antigen remains unidentified. The sample here was PBMCs, taken before TCRalphabeta/CD19-depleted stem cell transplant. The clonotype was recovered from a boy between 2 and 10 years old with acute lymphoblastic leukemia, due to receive a stem cell transplant.

CDR3 loop: CASSFGQGDTDTQYF. CDR3 sequence (DNA): TGTGCCAGCAGTTTCGGACAGGGGGACACAGATACGCAGTATTTT. This chain joins TRBV12-3 or TRBV12-4 and TRBJ2-3, with 10 bases matching TRBD1. CDR3 length: 15 residues. With 3 bases clipped from V and 2 bases from J, the junction kept 2 bases outside the gene matches.